This T cell receptor (beta chain) was sequenced for a study of shared T cell receptors in the human thymus. V dropped 7 bases and J dropped 0 bases, with 13 bases sitting between them. The CDR3 consists of 14 residues. Germline CDR1 and CDR2: MNHNS and SASEGT. This clone was detected only a few times. Method: immunoSEQ multiplex PCR; TCRdb's copy keeps in-frame clones and lacks some. This sample yields hundreds of thousands of clones, of which about 90% are seen a single time; roughly 0.0089% belongs to the top ten. These records were also assigned to another study, of human thymus T cells.

The TCR was taken from a boy under three years old with a congenital heart defect. The rearrangement uses TRBV6-1 and TRBJ2-7; D not resolved. Sequenced input: thymocytes. The CDR3 DNA follows: TGTGCCAGCAACGAGGTCTATAGCTCCTACGAGCAGTACTTC. Its translation is CASNEVYSSYEQYF.